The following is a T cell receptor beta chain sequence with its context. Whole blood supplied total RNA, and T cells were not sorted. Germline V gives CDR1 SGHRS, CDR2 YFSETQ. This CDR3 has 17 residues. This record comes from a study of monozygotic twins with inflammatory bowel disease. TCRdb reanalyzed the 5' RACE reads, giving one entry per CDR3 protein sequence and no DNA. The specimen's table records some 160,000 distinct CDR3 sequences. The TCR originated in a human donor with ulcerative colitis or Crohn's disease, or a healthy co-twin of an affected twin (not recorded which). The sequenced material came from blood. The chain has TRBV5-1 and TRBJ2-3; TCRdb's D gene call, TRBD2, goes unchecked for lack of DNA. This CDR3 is CASSLAVAGGPQDTQYF. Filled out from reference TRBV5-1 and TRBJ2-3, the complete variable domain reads KAGVTQTPRYLIKTRGQQVTLSCSPISGHRSVSWYQQTPGQGLQFLFEYFSETQRNKGNFPGRFSGRQFSNSRSEMNVSTLELGDSALYLCASSLAVAGGPQDTQYFGPGTRLTVL.